This record covers a single T cell receptor beta chain. The source of the sample is a study of OX40 agonist ivuxolimab in advanced cancers. As for the study in general: Patients were treated with intravenous ivuxolimab, dosed at 0.01 to 10 mg/kg and infused every 2 weeks. A diagnosis of hepatocellular carcinoma, melanoma, renal cell or head and neck cancer was present in dose-escalation patients. Two cutaneous melanoma patients and one hepatocellular carcinoma patient, three in all, had partial responses.

The protocol was immunoSEQ multiplex PCR, while the TCRdb copy is restricted to in-frame clones and leaves out a portion. The table has about 160,000 clones, 94% seen once; the top ten hold just over 0.3%. The material was CD4+ or CD8+ T cells sorted from blood, obtained in a trial of the OX40 agonist ivuxolimab. This receptor was obtained from an adult with an advanced solid tumor such as melanoma, head and neck, liver or kidney cancer.

The CDR3 loop is CASSLAGRGETQYF. The CDR3 DNA sequence: TGTGCCAGCAGCTTAGCAGGGAGGGGAGAGACCCAGTACTTC. This chain joins TRBV7-6 and TRBJ2-5; 7 bases align to TRBD2. CDR1 and CDR2 from the germline V gene are SGHVS and FNYEAQ. The CDR3 contains 14 residues. J gave up 4 bases and V 0 bases, and 2 bases lay outside the gene matches.